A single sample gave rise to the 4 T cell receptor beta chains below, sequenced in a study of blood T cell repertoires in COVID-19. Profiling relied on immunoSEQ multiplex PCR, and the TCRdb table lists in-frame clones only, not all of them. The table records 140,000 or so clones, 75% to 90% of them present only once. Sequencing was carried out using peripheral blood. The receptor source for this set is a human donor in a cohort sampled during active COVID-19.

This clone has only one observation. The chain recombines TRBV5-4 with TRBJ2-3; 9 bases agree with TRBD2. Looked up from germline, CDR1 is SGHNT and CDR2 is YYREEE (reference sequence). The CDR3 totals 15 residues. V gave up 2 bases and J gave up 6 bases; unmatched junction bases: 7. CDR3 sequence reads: CASSFAGGPWDTQYF. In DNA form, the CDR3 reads TGTGCCAGCAGCTTCGCGGGAGGGCCCTGGGATACGCAGTATTTT.

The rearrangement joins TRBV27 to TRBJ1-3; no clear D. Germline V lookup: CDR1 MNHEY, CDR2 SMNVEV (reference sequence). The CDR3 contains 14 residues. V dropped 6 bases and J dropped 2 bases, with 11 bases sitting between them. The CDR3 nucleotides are TGTGCCAGCAGCCCAACTTCTACTGGAAACACCATATATTTT. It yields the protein CASSPTSTGNTIYF.

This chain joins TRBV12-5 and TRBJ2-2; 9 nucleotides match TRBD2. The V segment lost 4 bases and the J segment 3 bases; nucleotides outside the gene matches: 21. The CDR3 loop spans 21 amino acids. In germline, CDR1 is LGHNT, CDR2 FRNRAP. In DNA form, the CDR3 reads TGTGCTAGTGGTTCCCCGCGGGCGGGGGGGCGTCTTTTGCCGTACACCGGGGAGCTGTTTTTT. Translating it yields CASGSPRAGGRLLPYTGELFF.

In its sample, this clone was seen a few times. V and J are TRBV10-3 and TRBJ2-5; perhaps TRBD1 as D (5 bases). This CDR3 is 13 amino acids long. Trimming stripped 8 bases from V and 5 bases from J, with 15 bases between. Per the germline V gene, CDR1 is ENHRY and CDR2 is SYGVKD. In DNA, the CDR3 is TGTGCCATCTCGCAGGGCGCCGAGGAGACCCAGTACTTC. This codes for CAISQGAEETQYF.